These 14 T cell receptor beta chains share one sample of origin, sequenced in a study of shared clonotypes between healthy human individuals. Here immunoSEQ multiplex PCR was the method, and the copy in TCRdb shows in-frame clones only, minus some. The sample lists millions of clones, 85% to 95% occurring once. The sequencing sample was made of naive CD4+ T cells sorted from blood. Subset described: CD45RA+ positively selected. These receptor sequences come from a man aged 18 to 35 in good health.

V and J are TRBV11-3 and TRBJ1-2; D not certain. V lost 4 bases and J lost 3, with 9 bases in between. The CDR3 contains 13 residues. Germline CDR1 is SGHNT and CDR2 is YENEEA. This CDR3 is CASSYTPHYGYTF. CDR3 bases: TGTGCCAGCAGCTACACCCCCCACTATGGCTACACCTTC.

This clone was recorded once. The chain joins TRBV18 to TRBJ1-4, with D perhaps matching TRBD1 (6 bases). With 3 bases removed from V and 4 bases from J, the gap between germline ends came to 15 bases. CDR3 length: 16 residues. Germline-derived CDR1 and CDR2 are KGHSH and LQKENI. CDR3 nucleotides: TGTGCCAGCTCACCCCGGGACACTGTAGGTAATGAAAAACTGTTTTTT. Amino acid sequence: CASSPRDTVGNEKLFF.

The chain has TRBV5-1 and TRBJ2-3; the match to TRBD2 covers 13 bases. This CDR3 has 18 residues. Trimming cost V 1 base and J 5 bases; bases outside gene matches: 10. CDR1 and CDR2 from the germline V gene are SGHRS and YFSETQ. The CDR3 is CASSLRGLAGSREDTQYF. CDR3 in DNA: TGCGCCAGCAGCTTGCGGGGACTAGCGGGATCACGGGAAGATACGCAGTATTTT.

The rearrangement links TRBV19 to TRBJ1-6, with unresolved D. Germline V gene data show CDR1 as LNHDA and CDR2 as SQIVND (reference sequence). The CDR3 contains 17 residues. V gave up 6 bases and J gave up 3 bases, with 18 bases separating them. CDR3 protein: CASRPLVRGFYNSPLHF. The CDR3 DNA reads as TGTGCCAGTAGACCCCTAGTGCGAGGGTTCTATAATTCACCCCTCCACTTT.

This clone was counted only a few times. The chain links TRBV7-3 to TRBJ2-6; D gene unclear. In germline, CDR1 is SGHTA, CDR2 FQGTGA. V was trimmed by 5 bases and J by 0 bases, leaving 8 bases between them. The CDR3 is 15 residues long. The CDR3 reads CASSPQGSGANVLTF. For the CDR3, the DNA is TGTGCCAGCAGCCCCCAAGGCTCTGGGGCCAACGTCCTGACTTTC. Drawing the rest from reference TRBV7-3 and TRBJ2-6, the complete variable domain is GAGVSQTPSNKVTEKGKYVELRCDPISGHTALYWYRQSLGQGPEFLIYFQGTGAADDSGLPNDRFFAVRPEGSVSTLKIQRTERGDSAVYLCASSPQGSGANVLTFGAGSRLTVL.

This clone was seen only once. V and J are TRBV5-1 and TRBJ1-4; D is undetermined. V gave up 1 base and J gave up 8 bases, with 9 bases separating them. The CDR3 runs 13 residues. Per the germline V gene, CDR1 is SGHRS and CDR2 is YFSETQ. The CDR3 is CASSLTEREKLFF. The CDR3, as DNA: TGCGCCAGCAGCTTGACAGAGAGGGAAAAACTGTTTTTT.

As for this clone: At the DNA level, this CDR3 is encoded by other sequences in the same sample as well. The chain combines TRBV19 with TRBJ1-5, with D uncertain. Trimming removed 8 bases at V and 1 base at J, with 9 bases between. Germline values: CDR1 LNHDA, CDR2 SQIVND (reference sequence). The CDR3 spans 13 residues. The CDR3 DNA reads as TGTGCCAGTTCCGTCCTGAGCAATCAGCCCCAGCATTTT. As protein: CASSVLSNQPQHF.

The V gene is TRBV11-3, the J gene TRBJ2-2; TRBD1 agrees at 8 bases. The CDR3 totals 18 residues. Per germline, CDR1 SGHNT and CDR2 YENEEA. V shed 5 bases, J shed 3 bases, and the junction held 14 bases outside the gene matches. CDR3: CASSKTGVGQTYTGELFF. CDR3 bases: TGTGCCAGCAGCAAGACAGGGGTTGGCCAGACCTACACCGGGGAGCTGTTTTTT.

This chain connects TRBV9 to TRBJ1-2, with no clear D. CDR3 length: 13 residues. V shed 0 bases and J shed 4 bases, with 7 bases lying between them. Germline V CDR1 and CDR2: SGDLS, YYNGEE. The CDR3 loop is CASSVEVGYGYTF. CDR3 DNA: TGTGCCAGCAGCGTAGAGGTCGGCTATGGCTACACCTTC. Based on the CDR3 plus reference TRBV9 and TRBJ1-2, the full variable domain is DSGVTQTPKHLITATGQRVTLRCSPRSGDLSVYWYQQSLDQGLQFLIQYYNGEERAKGNILERFSAQQFPDLHSELNLSSLELGDSALYFCASSVEVGYGYTFGSGTRLTVV.

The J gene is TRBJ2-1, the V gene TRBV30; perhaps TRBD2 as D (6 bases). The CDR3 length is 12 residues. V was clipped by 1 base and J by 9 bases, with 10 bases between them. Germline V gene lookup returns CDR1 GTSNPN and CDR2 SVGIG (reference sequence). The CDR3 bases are TGTGCCTGGAGTGCCGGGAGCAGTGAGCAGTTCTTC. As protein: CAWSAGSSEQFF.

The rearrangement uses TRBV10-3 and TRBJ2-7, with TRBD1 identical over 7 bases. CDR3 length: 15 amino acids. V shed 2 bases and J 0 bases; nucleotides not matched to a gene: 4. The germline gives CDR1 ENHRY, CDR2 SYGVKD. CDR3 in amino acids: CAISERGQNSYEQYF. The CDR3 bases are TGTGCCATCAGTGAGAGGGGACAGAACTCCTACGAGCAGTACTTC.

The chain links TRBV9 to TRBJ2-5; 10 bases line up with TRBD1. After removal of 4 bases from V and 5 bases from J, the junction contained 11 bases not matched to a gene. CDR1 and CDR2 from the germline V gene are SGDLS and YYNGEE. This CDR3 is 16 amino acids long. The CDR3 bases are TGTGCCAGCAGCAGACAGACAGGGGGCGTTCCGGAGACCCAGTACTTC. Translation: CASSRQTGGVPETQYF.

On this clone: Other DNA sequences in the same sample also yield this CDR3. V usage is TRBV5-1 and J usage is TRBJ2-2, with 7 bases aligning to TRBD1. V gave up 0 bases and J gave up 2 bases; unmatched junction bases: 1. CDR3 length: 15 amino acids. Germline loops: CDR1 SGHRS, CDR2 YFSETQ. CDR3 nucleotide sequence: TGCGCCAGCAGCTTGGGGGACAGCAACACCGGGGAGCTGTTTTTT. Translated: CASSLGDSNTGELFF.

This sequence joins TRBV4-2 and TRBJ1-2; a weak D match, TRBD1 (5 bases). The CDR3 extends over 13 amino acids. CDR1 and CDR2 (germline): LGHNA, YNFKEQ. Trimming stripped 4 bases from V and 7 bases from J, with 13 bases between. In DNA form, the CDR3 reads TGTGCCAGCAGCCCCCAGGGCTATGGTGGCTACACCTTC. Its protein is CASSPQGYGGYTF.